The 18 T cell receptor beta chains below come from one sample, sequenced in a study of cytomegalovirus exposure and HLA in healthy donors. Researchers ran the PCR with 60 Vbeta and 13 Jbeta primers. The data were produced by immunoSEQ multiplex PCR, yet TCRdb's version contains in-frame clones alone and is incomplete. The table includes 150,000 to 200,000 clones, 80% detected once. Sequencing was performed on PBMCs. These receptors came from a young man in good health and CMV-seronegative.

The chain carries TRBV4-1 and TRBJ1-2; a weak D match, TRBD1 (6 bases). CDR1 is MGHRA and CDR2 is YSYEKL in the germline V gene. V was cut by 3 bases and J by 3 bases, with 11 bases left in between. The CDR3 has 14 amino acids. CDR3 sequence: CASSHEQGYYGYTF. CDR3 bases: TGCGCCAGCAGCCATGAACAGGGATACTATGGCTACACCTTC.

In nucleotides, the CDR3 is TGTGCCTGGAGTCCAGCGGGCACTGAAGCTTTCTTT. Its protein product is CAWSPAGTEAFF. This chain joins TRBV30 and TRBJ1-1; D call uncertain. Trimming left V 2 bases short and J 4 bases short, with 8 bases between. The V gene's germline CDR1 is GTSNPN and CDR2 SVGIG (reference sequence). The CDR3 runs to 12 residues.

This chain joins TRBV5-4 and TRBJ2-1; 9 bases fit TRBD1. Germline assignment: CDR1 SGHNT and CDR2 YYREEE (reference sequence). J was trimmed by 8 bases and V by 6 bases; bases with no gene match: 12. The length of the CDR3 is 15 residues. Here the CDR3 DNA reads TGTGCCAGCACCAACTACCGGGACAGGGTGGATGAGCAGTTCTTC. It is translated as CASTNYRDRVDEQFF.

This clone was seen more than once but under ten times. The rearrangement links TRBV10-3 to TRBJ1-1, with TRBD1 as a possible D gene (5 bases). CDR1 and CDR2 from the germline V gene are ENHRY and SYGVKD. CDR3 length equals 12 residues. The V end lost 4 bases, the J end lost 8 bases, and 11 bases lay between the germline ends. CDR3 sequence: CAISVIRGEAFF. Here the CDR3 DNA reads TGTGCCATCAGTGTAATTAGGGGAGAAGCTTTCTTT.

The chain is built from TRBV28 and TRBJ2-7, with D possibly TRBD1 on 6 matching bases. The CDR3 runs to 11 residues. Deletions cut 8 bases from V and 3 bases from J, with 8 bases between. CDR1 MDHEN and CDR2 SYDVKM come from the germline V gene. The CDR3 loop reads CASEDSYEQYF. The DNA of the CDR3 is TGTGCCAGCGAGGACAGCTACGAGCAGTACTTC.

This clone was detected only a few times. This rearrangement joins TRBV11-2 to TRBJ2-7; D may be TRBD2 (6 bases). Germline-derived CDR1 and CDR2 are SGHAT and FQNNGV. The CDR3 loop spans 13 amino acids. V lost 3 bases and J 4 bases, leaving 10 bases between the germline ends. This chain's CDR3 is CASSLAGLYEQYF. In DNA form, the CDR3 reads TGTGCCAGCAGCTTGGCTGGACTATACGAGCAGTACTTC.

In DNA form, the CDR3 reads TGTGCCAGCAGTTTGTCGACAGGCCTTACTCTCAACAATCAGCCCCAGCATTTT. It specifies CASSLSTGLTLNNQPQHF. The chain joins TRBV28 to TRBJ1-5; D is perhaps TRBD1 (6 bases). Germline V lookup: CDR1 MDHEN, CDR2 SYDVKM. The V end was cut by 3 bases, the J end by 3 bases, with 21 bases between. The CDR3 has 18 residues. Combining the CDR3 with reference TRBV28 and TRBJ1-5 gives the whole variable domain DVKVTQSSRYLVKRTGEKVFLECVQDMDHENMFWYRQDPGLGLRLIYFSYDVKMKEKGDIPEGYSVSREKKERFSLILESASTNQTSMYLCASSLSTGLTLNNQPQHFGDGTRLSIL.

The CDR3 sequence is CASSYWGRENTEAFF. Written as DNA, the CDR3 is TGTGCCAGCAGTTACTGGGGCCGTGAGAACACTGAAGCTTTCTTT. The chain uses TRBV6-5 and TRBJ1-1, with D maybe TRBD1 (5 bases). Germline V gene lookup returns CDR1 MNHEY and CDR2 SVGAGI. The CDR3 sequence is 15 residues long. The V gene lost 1 base and the J gene lost 1 base, with 10 bases spanning the gap.

V is TRBV19 and J is TRBJ1-4; D might be TRBD1 (5 bases). Trimming took off 4 bases at V and 3 bases at J, with 12 bases between the two ends. This CDR3 contains 15 residues. Germline V gene data show CDR1 as LNHDA and CDR2 as SQIVND (reference sequence). The chain's CDR3 is CASSTGHAANEKLFF. CDR3 DNA: TGTGCCAGTAGTACCGGACACGCTGCTAATGAAAAACTGTTTTTT.

V is TRBV5-1 and J is TRBJ1-3; possibly TRBD1 for D (5 bases). CDR1 and CDR2 (germline): SGHRS, YFSETQ. V gave up 4 bases and J gave up 0 bases, with 11 bases separating them. The CDR3 is 15 residues long. In DNA, the CDR3 is TGCGCCAGCAGCCCCGGGGGGTCCTCTGGAAACACCATATATTTT. Protein sequence: CASSPGGSSGNTIYF.

The CDR3 nucleotides are TGTGCCAGCAGTTTATCAAACCTGACAGGGAAAAAAATCCAGCCCCAGCATTTT. Translating gives CASSLSNLTGKKIQPQHF. The genes are TRBV28 and TRBJ1-5; 7 bases map to TRBD1. Germline V gene sequence: CDR1 MDHEN, CDR2 SYDVKM. J gave up 7 bases and V 1 base, and 16 bases lay outside the gene matches. This CDR3 contains 18 residues.

The V gene is TRBV28, the J gene TRBJ1-5; D possibly corresponds to TRBD1 (5 bases). V was pared by 6 bases and J by 1 base, with 10 bases between. This CDR3 is built from 14 residues. CDR1 is MDHEN, CDR2 SYDVKM, per germline. The DNA for the CDR3 is TGTGCCAGCAGCCCCCCAGGGAGCAATCAGCCCCAGCATTTT. This encodes CASSPPGSNQPQHF.

The J gene is TRBJ2-2, the V gene TRBV7-9; D may be TRBD1 (6 bases). The V and J ends lost 6 bases and 0 bases respectively, with 11 bases between them. In germline, CDR1 is SEHNR, CDR2 FQNEAQ (reference sequence). The length of the CDR3 is 15 residues. CDR3 DNA: TGTGCCAGCAGTCCGGACAGTCCGAACACCGGGGAGCTGTTTTTT. Amino acids: CASSPDSPNTGELFF.

This clone was seen only once. V is TRBV28 and J is TRBJ2-7; 7 nucleotides match TRBD1. J was trimmed by 5 bases and V by 5 bases; bases with no gene match: 12. The CDR3 has 15 amino acids. Germline V gene lookup returns CDR1 MDHEN and CDR2 SYDVKM. The CDR3 DNA follows: TGTGCCAGCAGTCCCCTCTTACAGGGGATAAACGAGCAGTACTTC. Its protein is CASSPLLQGINEQYF.

This clone was detected a few times. V gene TRBV6-1 combines with J gene TRBJ2-5; TRBD1 aligns across 10 bases. Per the germline V gene, CDR1 is MNHNS and CDR2 is SASEGT. Germline trimming cut 5 bases from V and 5 bases from J; bases unmatched to any gene: 5. There are 14 residues in the CDR3. The CDR3 reads CASSKTGGGETQYF. CDR3 nucleotides: TGTGCCAGCAGTAAGACAGGGGGCGGGGAGACCCAGTACTTC.

This chain links TRBV19 with TRBJ1-4; D ambiguous. Per germline, CDR1 LNHDA and CDR2 SQIVND (reference sequence). Trimming left V 0 bases short and J 8 bases short, with 13 bases between. CDR3 length equals 15 residues. The CDR3 bases are TGTGCCAGTAGTATAGAAAGCGGGTTTCGGGAAAAACTGTTTTTT. This sequence encodes CASSIESGFREKLFF. The entire variable domain, with the rest obtained from reference TRBV19 and TRBJ1-4, is as follows: DGGITQSPKYLFRKEGQNVTLSCEQNLNHDAMYWYRQDPGQGLRLIYYSQIVNDFQKGDIAEGYSVSREKKESFPLTVTSAQKNPTAFYLCASSIESGFREKLFFGSGTQLSVL.

V and J are TRBV2 and TRBJ2-1, with 15 bases lining up with TRBD2. With 6 bases clipped from V and 7 bases from J, the junction kept 4 bases outside the gene matches. Germline V gene lookup returns CDR1 SNHLY and CDR2 FYNNEI. The CDR3 is 15 amino acids. As DNA, the CDR3 is TGTGCCAGCAGCCCAGGACTAGCGGGAGGGAATGAGCAGTTCTTC. Protein product: CASSPGLAGGNEQFF.

This clone showed up just a few times. V usage is TRBV28 and J usage is TRBJ1-5, with TRBD1 identical over 7 bases. V lost 5 bases, J lost 7 bases, and 14 bases stayed unmatched. This CDR3 has 16 residues. Germline V gene data show CDR1 as MDHEN and CDR2 as SYDVKM. CDR3 amino acids: CASSPPRQGLHQPQHF. As DNA, the CDR3 is TGTGCCAGCAGTCCCCCCCGACAGGGTCTTCACCAGCCCCAGCATTTT.